This T cell receptor (beta chain) derives from a study of a mutant IDH1 vaccine in newly diagnosed glioma. Time point of the sample: week 23, last vaccination. It was 300 ug of mutant IDH1 20-mer peptide that made up each vaccine dose, given with topical imiquimod. The table came from immunoSEQ multiplex PCR; TCRdb's copy has only in-frame clones and leaves some out. The sample has 50,000 to 70,000 clones, 80% to 85% seen once; the top ten hold roughly 8.4%. Study-level points and caveats: Vaccine-induced immune responses were detected in around 93% of patients.

The V gene's germline CDR1 is SGHDN and CDR2 FVKESK. The CDR3 runs 12 residues. The V gene lost 0 bases and the J gene lost 12 bases, with 6 bases spanning the gap. About this clone itself: Its antigen is currently unknown.

The sequencing used PBMCs, collected from a glioma patient whose treatment included an IDH1 peptide vaccine. The chain combines TRBV14 with TRBJ1-6, with D unresolved. This TCR was recovered from a woman aged 40 to 50 with glioma. Some clones in this sample may be carry-over from other donors' samples. The CDR3 DNA reads as TGTGCCAGCAGCCAAGAAATAGGACCCCTCCACTTT. Translation: CASSQEIGPLHF.